This T cell receptor beta chain appears in the sequencing data of a study of CD8 T cells in Susac syndrome. The CDR3 has 14 residues. The germline V gene has CDR1 DFQATT and CDR2 SNEGSKA (reference sequence). Reverse transcription of about 0.45 to 1 ug RNA was performed with random hexamers. TCRdb reprocessed the immunoSEQ multiplex PCR reads with MiXCR, giving one entry per CDR3 protein. The sample comprises about 150,000 distinct CDR3 sequences, approximately 94% of which are singletons, and 0.065% to 0.095% rests with the top ten. This clonotype was detected once. The receptor was isolated from a human donor with Susac syndrome. The sequenced sample was CD4+ T cells from PBMCs. This chain uses TRBV20-1 with TRBJ2-5, with TRBD2 matching 11 bases. The CDR3 DNA sequence: TGCAGCGCCTCTCTAGCGGGGGGAACAGAGACCCAGTACTTC. Amino acids: CSASLAGGTETQYF.